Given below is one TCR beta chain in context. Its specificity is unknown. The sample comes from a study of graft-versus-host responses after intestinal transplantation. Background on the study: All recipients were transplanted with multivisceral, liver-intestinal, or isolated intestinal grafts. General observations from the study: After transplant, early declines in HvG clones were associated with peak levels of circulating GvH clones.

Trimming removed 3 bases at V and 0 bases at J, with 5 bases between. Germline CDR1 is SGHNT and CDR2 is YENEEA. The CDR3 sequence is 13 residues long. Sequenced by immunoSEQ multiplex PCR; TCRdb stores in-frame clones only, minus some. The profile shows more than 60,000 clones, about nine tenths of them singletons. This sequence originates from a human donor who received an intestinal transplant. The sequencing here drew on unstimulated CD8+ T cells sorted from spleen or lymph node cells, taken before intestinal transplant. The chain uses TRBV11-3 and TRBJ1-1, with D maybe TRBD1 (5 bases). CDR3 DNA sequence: TGTGCCAGCAGCTTGACAGTGAACACTGAAGCTTTCTTT. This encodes CASSLTVNTEAFF.